The table lists the clone carrying this TCR beta chain with a count of one. The protocol was immunoSEQ multiplex PCR, while the TCRdb copy is restricted to in-frame clones and leaves out a portion. The sample includes 100,000 to 130,000 clones, about two thirds of them seen just once. Germline V gives CDR1 SGHNT, CDR2 YYREEE (reference sequence). The CDR3 runs to 14 residues. V gave up 4 bases and J gave up 1 base, with 12 bases separating them. This sample was taken from a study of blood T cell repertoires in COVID-19. Looking at the study overall: PBMCs, B-cell-depleted T cells, or T cells were the source of the cDNA or gDNA that made up the material.

This chain links TRBV5-4 with TRBJ2-7; TRBD1 is a possible D gene (6 bases). The sequenced material came from peripheral blood. The TCR comes from a woman aged 35 to 49 with acute or convalescent COVID-19. Here the CDR3 reads CASSPQQGSYEQYF. Written as DNA, the CDR3 is TGTGCCAGCAGCCCTCAACAGGGATCCTACGAGCAGTACTTC.